What follows are 10 T cell receptor beta chains derived from one specimen sequenced in a study of blood T cell repertoires in COVID-19. Libraries were prepared by immunoSEQ multiplex PCR; TCRdb keeps only in-frame clonotypes and omits some of them. The sample shows more than 250,000 clones, 88% of them seen only once. Sequencing input: peripheral blood. The receptors originated from a human donor in a cohort sampled during active COVID-19.

The chain links TRBV30 to TRBJ2-7; TRBD1 matches 7 bases. Germline lookup yields CDR1 GTSNPN and CDR2 SVGIG (reference sequence). V shed 3 bases, J shed 2 bases, and the junction held 7 bases outside the gene matches. CDR3 length: 14 amino acids. The CDR3 reads CAWRGKGAPYEQYF. The CDR3 coding sequence is TGTGCCTGGAGAGGCAAGGGGGCTCCCTACGAGCAGTACTTC.

The rearrangement uses TRBV7-2 and TRBJ2-3; TRBD1 is a possible D gene (6 bases). Germline loops: CDR1 SGHTA, CDR2 FQGNSA. The CDR3 contains 15 residues. Trimming left V 4 bases short and J 1 base short, with 12 bases between. For the CDR3, the DNA is TGTGCCAGCAGCTCACAGGGTTTCGGCACAGATACGCAGTATTTT. Translation gives CASSSQGFGTDTQYF.

The chain combines TRBV27 with TRBJ2-6; D gene ambiguous. This CDR3 has 13 residues. V was shortened by 3 bases and J by 4 bases, with 4 bases between the two germline ends. Germline-derived CDR1 and CDR2 are MNHEY and SMNVEV (reference sequence). The CDR3 reads CASSFRGANVLTF. The CDR3 DNA sequence: TGTGCCAGCAGTTTCAGGGGGGCCAACGTCCTGACTTTC.

The chain is built from TRBV24-1 and TRBJ2-7; D is undetermined. The CDR3 covers 14 residues. V was pared by 7 bases and J by 6 bases, with 18 bases between. The germline V gene has CDR1 KGHDR and CDR2 SFDVKD. The CDR3 spells CATSPRSGACEQYF. The CDR3 nucleotides read TGTGCCACCAGCCCCCGATCAGGTGCTTGCGAGCAGTACTTC.

The gene calls are TRBV24-1 and TRBJ2-2, with 10 bases lining up with TRBD1. V lost 9 bases, J lost 4 bases, and 10 bases stayed unmatched. Germline V gene lookup returns CDR1 KGHDR and CDR2 SFDVKD. This CDR3 contains 16 residues. CDR3 nucleotides: TGTGCCACCGATTCGCCGGGACAGGGGTCCACCGGGGAGCTGTTTTTT. Translating it yields CATDSPGQGSTGELFF.

Turning to this clone: Within the sample, other DNA sequences also encode this same CDR3. This sequence joins TRBV28 and TRBJ2-7, with 8 bases aligning to TRBD1. The ends lost 5 bases at V and 3 bases at J; junction bases unmatched: 3. The CDR3 extends over 13 amino acids. Looked up from germline, CDR1 is MDHEN and CDR2 is SYDVKM. The CDR3: CASSLTGGYEQYF. The CDR3 DNA reads as TGTGCCAGCAGTCTAACAGGGGGCTACGAGCAGTACTTC.

V is TRBV7-2 and J is TRBJ1-5, with D possibly matching TRBD1 (5 bases). The CDR3 covers 16 residues. Trimming pared 5 bases from V and 4 bases from J, leaving 18 bases between. Per germline, CDR1 SGHTA and CDR2 FQGNSA. DNA of the CDR3: TGTGCCAGCAGCCCCCCTTCGGTGGGGCTTAATCAGCCCCAGCATTTT. This encodes CASSPPSVGLNQPQHF.

This rearrangement joins TRBV4-3 to TRBJ2-7; 7 bases are a match to TRBD1. Trimming took 0 bases from V and 1 from J; bases not matched to a gene: 6. CDR3 length: 16 amino acids. CDR1 LGHNA and CDR2 YSLEER come from the germline V gene. The CDR3 DNA is TGCGCCAGCAGCCAAGATTCGGCAGGGGGTTCCTACGAGCAGTACTTC. Protein sequence: CASSQDSAGGSYEQYF.

This clone was seen a single time. The rearrangement uses TRBV7-9 and TRBJ2-7; D not certain. The CDR3 has 13 residues. V was pared by 1 base and J by 3 bases, with 7 bases between. Germline-derived CDR1 and CDR2 are SEHNR and FQNEAQ (reference sequence). This chain's CDR3 is CASSLGAGYEQYF. Here the CDR3 DNA reads TGTGCCAGCAGCTTAGGCGCCGGCTACGAGCAGTACTTC.

This chain links TRBV7-2 with TRBJ1-2; 7 bases fit TRBD1. CDR1 and CDR2 from the germline V gene are SGHTA and FQGNSA. J gave up 2 bases and V 0 bases, and 0 bases lay outside the gene matches. CDR3 length: 14 amino acids. The CDR3 DNA sequence: TGTGCCAGCAGCTTAGCGGGACAGAACTATGGCTACACCTTC. Amino acids: CASSLAGQNYGYTF.